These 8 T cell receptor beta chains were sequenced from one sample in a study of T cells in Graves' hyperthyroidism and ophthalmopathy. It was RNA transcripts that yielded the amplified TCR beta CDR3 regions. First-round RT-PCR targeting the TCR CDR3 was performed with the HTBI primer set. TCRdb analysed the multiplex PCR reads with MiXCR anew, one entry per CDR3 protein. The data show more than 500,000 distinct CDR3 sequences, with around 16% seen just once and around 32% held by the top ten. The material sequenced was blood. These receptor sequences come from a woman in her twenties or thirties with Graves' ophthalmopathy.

In DNA, the CDR3 is TGTGCCAGCAGTTACCCTCTAGCGGGAGTTGCGGGGGAGCAGTACTTC. Amino acid sequence: CASSYPLAGVAGEQYF. V gene TRBV6-2 or TRBV6-3 combines with J gene TRBJ2-7, with 10 bases fitting TRBD2. Per germline, CDR1 MNHEY and CDR2 SVGEGT. The junction had 11 bases not matched to a gene; V was cut back by 2 bases and J by 7 bases. The CDR3 loop spans 16 amino acids.

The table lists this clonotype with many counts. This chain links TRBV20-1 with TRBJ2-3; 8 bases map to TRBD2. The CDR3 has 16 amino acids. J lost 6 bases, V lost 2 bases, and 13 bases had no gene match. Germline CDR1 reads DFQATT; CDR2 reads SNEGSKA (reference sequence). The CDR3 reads CSARPGGGGTLDTQYF. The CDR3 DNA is TGCAGTGCTAGACCCGGGGGGGGCGGTACCTTGGATACGCAGTATTTT.

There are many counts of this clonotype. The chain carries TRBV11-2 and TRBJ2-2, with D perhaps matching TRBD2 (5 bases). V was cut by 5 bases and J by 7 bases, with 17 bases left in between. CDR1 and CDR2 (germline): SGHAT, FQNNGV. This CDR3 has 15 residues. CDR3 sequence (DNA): TGTGCCAGCAGCCCACCACGGCTAGCTAACGGGGAGCTGTTTTTT. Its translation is CASSPPRLANGELFF.

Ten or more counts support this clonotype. Here the CDR3 DNA reads TGTGCCAGCACCAGTTTCACCTCACTCCTCTCCTACGAGCAGTACTTC. Translating gives CASTSFTSLLSYEQYF. The V gene is TRBV28, the J gene TRBJ2-7; D is unclear. The germline V and J ends were trimmed by 7 bases and 0 bases, with 19 bases remaining between them. The CDR3 extends over 16 amino acids. Germline loops: CDR1 MDHEN, CDR2 SYDVKM.

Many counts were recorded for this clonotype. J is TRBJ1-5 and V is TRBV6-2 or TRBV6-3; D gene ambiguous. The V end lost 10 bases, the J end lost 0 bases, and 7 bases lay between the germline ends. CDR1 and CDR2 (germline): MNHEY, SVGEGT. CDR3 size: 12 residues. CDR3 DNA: TGTGCCATCGGTTATAGCAATCAGCCCCAGCATTTT. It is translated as CAIGYSNQPQHF.

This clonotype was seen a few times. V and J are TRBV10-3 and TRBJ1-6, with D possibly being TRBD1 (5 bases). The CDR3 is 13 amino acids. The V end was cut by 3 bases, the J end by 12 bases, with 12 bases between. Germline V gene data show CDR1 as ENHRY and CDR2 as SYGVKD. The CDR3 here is CAISDGTGEPLHF. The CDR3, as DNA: TGTGCCATCAGTGACGGGACCGGAGAACCCCTCCACTTT.

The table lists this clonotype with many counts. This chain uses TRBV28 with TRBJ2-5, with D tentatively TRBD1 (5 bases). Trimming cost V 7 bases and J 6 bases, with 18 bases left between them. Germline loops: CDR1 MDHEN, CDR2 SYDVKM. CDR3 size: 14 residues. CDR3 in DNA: TGTGCCAGCAAAGGCGGCAGGGCTGGGAAGACCCAGTACTTC. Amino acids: CASKGGRAGKTQYF.

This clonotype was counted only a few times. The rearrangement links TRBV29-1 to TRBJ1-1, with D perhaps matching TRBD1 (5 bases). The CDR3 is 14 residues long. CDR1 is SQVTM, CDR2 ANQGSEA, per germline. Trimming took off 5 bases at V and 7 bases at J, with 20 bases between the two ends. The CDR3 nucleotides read TGCAGCGTTACACCCCCGGCCAGGGATGGTGAAGCTTTCTTT. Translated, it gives CSVTPPARDGEAFF.